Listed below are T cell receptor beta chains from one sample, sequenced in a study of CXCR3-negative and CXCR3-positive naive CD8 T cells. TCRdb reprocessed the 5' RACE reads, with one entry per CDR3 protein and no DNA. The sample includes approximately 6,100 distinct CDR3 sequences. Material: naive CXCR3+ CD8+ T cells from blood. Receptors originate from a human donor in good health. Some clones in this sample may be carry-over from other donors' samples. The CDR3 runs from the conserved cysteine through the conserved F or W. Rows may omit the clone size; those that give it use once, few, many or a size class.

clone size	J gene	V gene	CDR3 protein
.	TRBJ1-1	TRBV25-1	CASSPPIAGTGYTEAFF
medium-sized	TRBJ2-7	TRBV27	CASSLSRSYEQYF
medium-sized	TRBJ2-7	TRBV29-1	CSVEGGVPYEQYF
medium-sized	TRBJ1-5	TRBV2	CASSEVLGNQPQHF
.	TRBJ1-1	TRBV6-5	CASSFDTDTEAFF
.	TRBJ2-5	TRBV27	CASSLSGSQETQYF
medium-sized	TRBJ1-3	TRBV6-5	CASSSGTGGNTIYF
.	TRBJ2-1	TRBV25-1	CASSELGFNEQFF
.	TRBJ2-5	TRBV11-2	CASSHPLTGGSQETQYF
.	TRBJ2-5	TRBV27	CASSFSAGAGETQYF
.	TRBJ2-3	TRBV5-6	CASSLEQAYPTDTQYF
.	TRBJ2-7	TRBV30	CAWSVKGSDYEQYF
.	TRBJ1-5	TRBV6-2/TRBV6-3	CASSYGRSFNQPQHF
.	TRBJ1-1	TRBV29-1	CSVAGDSEAFF
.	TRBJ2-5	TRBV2	CASTGNRGPRYQETQYF
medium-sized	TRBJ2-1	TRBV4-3	CASSQSGAGYNEQFF
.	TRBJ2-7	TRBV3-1	CASSQDSGTYEQYF
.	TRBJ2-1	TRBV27	CASSLDSSYNEQFF
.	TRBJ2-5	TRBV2	CASSRQGAFYETQYF